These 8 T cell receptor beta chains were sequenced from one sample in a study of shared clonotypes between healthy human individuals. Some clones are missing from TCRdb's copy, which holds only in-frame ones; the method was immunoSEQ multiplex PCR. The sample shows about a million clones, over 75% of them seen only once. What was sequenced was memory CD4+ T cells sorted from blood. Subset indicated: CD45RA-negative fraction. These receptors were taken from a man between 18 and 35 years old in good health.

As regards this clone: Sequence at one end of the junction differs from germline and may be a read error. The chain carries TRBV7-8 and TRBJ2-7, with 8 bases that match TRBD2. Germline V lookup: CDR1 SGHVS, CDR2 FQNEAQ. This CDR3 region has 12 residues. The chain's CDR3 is CASSPRAGGAHF. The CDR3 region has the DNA TGTGCCAGCAGCCCAAGGGCGGGGGGCGCACACTTC. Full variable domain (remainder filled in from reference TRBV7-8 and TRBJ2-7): GAGVSQSPRYKVAKRGQDVALRCDPISGHVSLFWYQQALGQGPEFLTYFQNEAQLDKSGLPSDRFFAERPEGSVSTLKIQRTQQEDSAVYLCASSPRAGGAHFGPGTRLTVT.

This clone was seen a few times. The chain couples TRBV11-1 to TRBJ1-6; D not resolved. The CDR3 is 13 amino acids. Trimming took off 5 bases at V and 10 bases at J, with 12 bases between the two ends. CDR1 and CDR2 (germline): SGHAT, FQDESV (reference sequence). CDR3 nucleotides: TGTGCCAGCAGCGTCCCGCCGCGGTCACCCCTCCACTTT. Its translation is CASSVPPRSPLHF.

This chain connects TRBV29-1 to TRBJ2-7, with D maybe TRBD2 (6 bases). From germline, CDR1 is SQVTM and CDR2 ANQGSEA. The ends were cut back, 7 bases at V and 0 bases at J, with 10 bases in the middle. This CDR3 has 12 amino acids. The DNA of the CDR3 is TGCAGCGGGGGGGTTAGCTCCTACGAGCAGTACTTC. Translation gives CSGGVSSYEQYF.

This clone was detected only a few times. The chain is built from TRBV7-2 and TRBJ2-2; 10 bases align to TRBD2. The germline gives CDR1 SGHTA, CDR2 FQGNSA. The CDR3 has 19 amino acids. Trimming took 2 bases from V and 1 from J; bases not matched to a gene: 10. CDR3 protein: CASSLSSSSGGWNTGELFF. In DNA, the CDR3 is TGTGCCAGCAGCTTAAGTAGTTCTAGCGGGGGCTGGAACACCGGGGAGCTGTTTTTT.

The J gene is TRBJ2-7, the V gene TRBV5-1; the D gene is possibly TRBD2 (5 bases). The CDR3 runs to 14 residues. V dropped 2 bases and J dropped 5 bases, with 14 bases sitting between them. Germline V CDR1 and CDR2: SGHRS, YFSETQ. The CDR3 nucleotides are TGCGCCAGCAGCTTAATGACGGGGTCCAACGAGCAGTACTTC. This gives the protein CASSLMTGSNEQYF.

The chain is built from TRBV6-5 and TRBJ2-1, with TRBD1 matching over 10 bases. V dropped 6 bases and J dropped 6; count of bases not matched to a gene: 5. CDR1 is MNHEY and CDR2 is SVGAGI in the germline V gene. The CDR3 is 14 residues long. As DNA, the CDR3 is TGTGCCAGCAGGCCGGGACAGGGGAGCAATGAGCAGTTCTTC. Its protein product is CASRPGQGSNEQFF.

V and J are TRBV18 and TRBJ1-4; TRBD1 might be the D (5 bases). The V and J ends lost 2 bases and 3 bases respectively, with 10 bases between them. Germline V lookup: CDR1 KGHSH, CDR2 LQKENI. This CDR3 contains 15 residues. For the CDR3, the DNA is TGTGCCAGCTCACCAGAGCAGGGAGCTAATGAAAAACTGTTTTTT. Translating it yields CASSPEQGANEKLFF.

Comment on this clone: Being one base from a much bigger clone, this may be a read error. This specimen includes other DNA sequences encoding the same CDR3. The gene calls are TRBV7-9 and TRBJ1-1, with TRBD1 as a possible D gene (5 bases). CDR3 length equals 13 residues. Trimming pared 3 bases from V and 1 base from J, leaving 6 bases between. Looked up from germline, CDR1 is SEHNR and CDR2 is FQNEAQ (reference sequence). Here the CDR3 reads CASSFGGNTEAFF. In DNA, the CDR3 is TGTGCCAGCAGCTTCGGGGGGAACACTGAAGCTTTCTTT.